This T cell receptor beta chain was sequenced during a study of T cell clones after liver transplantation. The wider study: Graft-donor-reactive sequences were compared with third-party-reactive TCRbeta sequences from pre-transplant mixed lymphocyte reactions. Samples came pre-transplant, pre-randomization before withdrawal, and post-randomization after withdrawal ended.

Some clones are missing from TCRdb's copy, which holds only in-frame ones; the method was immunoSEQ multiplex PCR. This sample carries some 120,000 clones, less than 95% of them seen once, and the ten largest clones take approximately 0.88%. V was cut by 7 bases and J by 1 base, with 16 bases left in between. This CDR3 contains 15 residues. Germline-derived CDR1 and CDR2 are MNHEY and SMNVEV (reference sequence). The rearrangement joins TRBV27 to TRBJ2-5; D call uncertain. The sequence was obtained from a human patient who received a liver transplant. Some T cells may be graft donor cells. Sequencing used CD4+ T cells from blood, obtained 12 months after liver transplant. The CDR3 protein is CASKPSPDGQETQYF. In DNA, the CDR3 is TGTGCCAGCAAACCCAGTCCAGACGGCCAAGAGACCCAGTACTTC.